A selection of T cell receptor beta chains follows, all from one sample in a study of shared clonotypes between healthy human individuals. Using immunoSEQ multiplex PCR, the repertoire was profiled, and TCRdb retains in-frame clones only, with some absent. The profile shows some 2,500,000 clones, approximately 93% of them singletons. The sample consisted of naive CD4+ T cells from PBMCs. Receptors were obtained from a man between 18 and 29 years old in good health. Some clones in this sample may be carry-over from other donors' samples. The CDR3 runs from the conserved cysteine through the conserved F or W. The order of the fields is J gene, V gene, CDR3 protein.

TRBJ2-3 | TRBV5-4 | CASSLLDRVKTDTQYF
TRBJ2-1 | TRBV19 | CASSLRYRVWEVGPYNEQFF
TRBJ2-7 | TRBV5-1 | CASSLTGTAYEQYF
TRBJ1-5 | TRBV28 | CASRGGSNQPQHF
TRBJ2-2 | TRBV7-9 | CASSPSGSPGELFF
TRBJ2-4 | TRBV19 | CASSFGTSDIRYF
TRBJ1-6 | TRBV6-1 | CASSEGPWNSPLHF
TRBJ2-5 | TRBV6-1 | CAGSPGGLGETQYF
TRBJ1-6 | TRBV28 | CASSPVTVSPLHF
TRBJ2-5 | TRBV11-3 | CASSLGLRAQETQYF
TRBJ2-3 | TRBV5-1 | CASSLVRAGGTDTQYF
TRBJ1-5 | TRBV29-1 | CSVATGGRQPQHF
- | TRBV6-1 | CAIMKGTPSNEQYF
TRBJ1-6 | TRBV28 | CASSTSRTGGISPLHF
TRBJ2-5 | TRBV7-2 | CASSLGQAGGTETQYF
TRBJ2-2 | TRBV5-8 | CASSHLRGGELFF
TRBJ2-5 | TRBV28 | CASSLQGQETQYF
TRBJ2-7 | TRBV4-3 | CASSQADLDYEQYF
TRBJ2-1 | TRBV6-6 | CASNTRTYNEQFF
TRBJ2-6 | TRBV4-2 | CASSRELAAGANVLTF
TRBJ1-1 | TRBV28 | CASAAGGANTEAFF
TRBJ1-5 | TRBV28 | CASSLAYRQGRNQPQHF
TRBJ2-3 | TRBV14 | CASSQAAGDSDVTQYF
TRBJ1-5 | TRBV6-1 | CASWRDRSSGQPQHF
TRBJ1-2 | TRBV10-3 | CAISGGGYGYTF
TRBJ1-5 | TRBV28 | CASGVLPSNQPQHF
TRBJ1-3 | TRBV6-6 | CASSAPGQGSGNTIYF